These 10 T cell receptor beta chains were sequenced from one sample in a study of T cells in Graves' hyperthyroidism and ophthalmopathy. RNA transcripts were the template for amplifying TCR beta CDR3 regions. TCR CDR3 underwent first-round RT-PCR with the HTBI primer set. Each CDR3 protein gets one entry after TCRdb re-called the multiplex PCR reads with MiXCR. The profile shows about 640,000 distinct CDR3 sequences, 45% of them singletons. The specimen sequenced was peripheral blood or thyroid tissue (not recorded which). The receptors stem from an adult man with Graves' disease, either hyperthyroidism or ophthalmopathy (not recorded which).

The V call is TRBV10-3, the J call TRBJ2-5; D gene uncertain. The germline CDR1 and CDR2 sequences are ENHRY and SYGVKD. The CDR3 is 14 residues long. The ends were cut back, 3 bases at V and 5 bases at J, with 13 bases in the middle. CDR3 sequence: CAISELVGLETQYF. In DNA, the CDR3 is TGTGCCATCAGTGAATTGGTGGGCTTGGAGACCCAGTACTTC.

Here the CDR3 DNA reads TGTGCCAGCAGCTTACTCTCCGGGACAGGGGCTGAAAAACTGTTTTTT. It encodes CASSLLSGTGAEKLFF. The V gene is TRBV11-1, the J gene TRBJ1-4; TRBD1 matches 10 bases. This CDR3 has 16 residues. CDR1 and CDR2 (germline): SGHAT, FQDESV (reference sequence). Losses at the gene ends were 2 bases for V and 7 bases for J; bases not matched to a gene: 7. The full variable domain, its missing parts supplied by reference TRBV11-1 and TRBJ1-4, is EAEVAQSPRYKITEKSQAVAFWCDPISGHATLYWYRQILGQGPELLVQFQDESVVDDSQLPKDRFSAERLKGVDSTLKIQPAELGDSAMYLCASSLLSGTGAEKLFFGSGTQLSVL.

In its sample, this clonotype was seen many times. The chain combines TRBV29-1 with TRBJ1-2; no clear D gene. Germline V CDR1 and CDR2: SQVTM, ANQGSEA. V lost 3 bases, J lost 0 bases, and 8 bases lay in between. This CDR3 has 13 residues. CDR3 loop: CSVDDRANYGYTF. For the CDR3, the DNA is TGCAGCGTTGACGACCGAGCTAACTATGGCTACACCTTC. The variable domain in full, with the rest retrieved from reference TRBV29-1 and TRBJ1-2, is SAVISQKPSRDICQRGTSLTIQCQVDSQVTMMFWYRQQPGQSLTLIATANQGSEATYESGFVIDKFPISRPNLTFSTLTVSNMSPEDSSIYLCSVDDRANYGYTFGSGTRLTVV.

As to this clonotype: A read error is possible here, since a much larger clone lies one base away. V and J are TRBV29-1 and TRBJ1-5; D may be TRBD1 (5 bases). The CDR3 is 13 amino acids. Germline assignment: CDR1 SQVTM and CDR2 ANQGSEA. V was cut by 6 bases and J by 10 bases, with 19 bases left in between. The CDR3 region has the DNA TGCAGCGTACAGGACTCAATCGACCATCCCCAGCATTTT. It translates to CSVQDSIDHPQHF.

The chain couples TRBV6-1 to TRBJ1-1, with TRBD1 matching over 7 bases. This CDR3 has 16 amino acids. V shed 5 bases, J shed 0 bases, and the junction held 9 bases outside the gene matches. Germline V gene sequence: CDR1 MNHNS, CDR2 SASEGT. For the CDR3, the DNA is TGTGCCAGCAGTCCACTCCGGGGACAGATGAACACTGAAGCTTTCTTT. Residues: CASSPLRGQMNTEAFF.

This clonotype was counted a few times. V and J are TRBV2 and TRBJ1-6; D is possibly TRBD1 (5 bases). V lost 5 bases to trimming and J lost 7 bases, with 18 bases between them. Germline-derived CDR1 and CDR2 are SNHLY and FYNNEI. The CDR3 has 16 residues. The CDR3: CASSYSWTDTNSPLHF. The CDR3 coding sequence is TGTGCCAGCAGTTACTCGTGGACGGACACCAATTCACCCCTCCACTTT. Together with reference TRBV2 and TRBJ1-6, the CDR3 gives the full variable domain: EPEVTQTPSHQVTQMGQEVILRCVPISNHLYFYWYRQILGQKVEFLVSFYNNEISEKSEIFDDQFSVERPDGSNFTLKIRSTKLEDSAMYFCASSYSWTDTNSPLHFGNGTRLTVT.

This clonotype was seen many times. The CDR3 DNA sequence: TGCAGTGCCCCATCCCTAGCATTTGACGAGCAGTACTTC. Translated: CSAPSLAFDEQYF. The chain joins TRBV20-1 to TRBJ2-7, with D tentatively TRBD2 (5 bases). The ends were cut back, 6 bases at V and 5 bases at J, with 17 bases in the middle. The length of the CDR3 is 13 residues. Germline CDR1 reads DFQATT; CDR2 reads SNEGSKA (reference sequence).

The genes are TRBV20-1 and TRBJ2-7, with 8 bases lining up with TRBD2. With V trimmed by 3 bases and J by 3 bases, 10 bases remained unmatched. CDR1 is DFQATT and CDR2 is SNEGSKA in the germline V gene (reference sequence). The CDR3 consists of 15 residues. The CDR3 loop is CSAREGKREFYEQYF. In DNA form, the CDR3 reads TGCAGTGCTAGGGAGGGGAAGCGGGAGTTCTACGAGCAGTACTTC.

On this clonotype: This may be a read error: a much more frequent sequence differs by one nucleotide. The gene calls are TRBV12-3 or TRBV12-4 and TRBJ1-5; D ambiguous. The CDR3 runs to 13 residues. In nucleotides, the CDR3 is TGTGCCAGCAGCTTAGACCGGGAACAGTCCCAGCATTTT. Amino acid sequence: CASSLDREQSQHF.

The sample holds a few counts of this clonotype. J is TRBJ2-7 and V is TRBV6-6, with D perhaps TRBD2 (6 bases). V was trimmed by 2 bases and J by 3 bases, leaving 14 bases between them. CDR1 is MNHNY and CDR2 is SVGAGI in the germline V gene (reference sequence). The CDR3 length is 15 residues. CDR3 in DNA: TGTGCCAGCAGTTACCAAGAGGGACTTAGCTACGAGCAGTACTTC. It translates to CASSYQEGLSYEQYF.